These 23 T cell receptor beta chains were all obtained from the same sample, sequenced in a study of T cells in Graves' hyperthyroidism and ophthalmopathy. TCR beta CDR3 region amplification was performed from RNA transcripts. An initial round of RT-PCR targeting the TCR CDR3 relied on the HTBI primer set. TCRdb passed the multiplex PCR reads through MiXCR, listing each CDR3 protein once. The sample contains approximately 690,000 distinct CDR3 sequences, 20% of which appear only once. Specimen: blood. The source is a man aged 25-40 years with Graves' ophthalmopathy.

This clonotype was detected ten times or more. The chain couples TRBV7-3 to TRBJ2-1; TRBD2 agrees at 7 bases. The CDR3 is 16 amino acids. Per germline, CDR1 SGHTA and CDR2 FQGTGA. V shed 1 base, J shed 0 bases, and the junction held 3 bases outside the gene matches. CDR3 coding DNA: TGTGCCAGCAGCTTAAACGGCGGGAGCTCCTACAATGAGCAGTTCTTC. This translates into CASSLNGGSSYNEQFF.

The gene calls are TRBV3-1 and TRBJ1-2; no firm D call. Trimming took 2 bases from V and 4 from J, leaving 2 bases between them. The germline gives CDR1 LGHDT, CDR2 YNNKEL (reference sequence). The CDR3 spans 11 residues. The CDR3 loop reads CASSQSYGYTF. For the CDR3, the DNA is TGTGCCAGCAGCCAATCCTATGGCTACACCTTC. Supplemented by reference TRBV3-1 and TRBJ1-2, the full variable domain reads DTAVSQTPKYLVTQMGNDKSIKCEQNLGHDTMYWYKQDSKKFLKIMFSYNNKELIINETVPNRFSPKSPDKAHLNLHINSLELGDSAVYFCASSQSYGYTFGSGTRLTVV.

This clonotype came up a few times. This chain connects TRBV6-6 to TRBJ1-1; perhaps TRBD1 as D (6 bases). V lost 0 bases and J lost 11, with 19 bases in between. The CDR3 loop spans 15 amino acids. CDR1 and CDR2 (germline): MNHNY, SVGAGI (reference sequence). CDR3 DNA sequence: TGTGCCAGCAGTTACTCCCAGACAGGCGAGCCTACTGCTTTCTTT. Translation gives CASSYSQTGEPTAFF.

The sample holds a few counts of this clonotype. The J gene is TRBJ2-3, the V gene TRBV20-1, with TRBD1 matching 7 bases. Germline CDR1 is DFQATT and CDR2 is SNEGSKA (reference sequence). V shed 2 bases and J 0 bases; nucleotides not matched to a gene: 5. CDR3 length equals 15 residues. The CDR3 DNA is TGCAGTGCTAGATTGGGACAGAAGAGCACAGATACGCAGTATTTT. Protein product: CSARLGQKSTDTQYF.

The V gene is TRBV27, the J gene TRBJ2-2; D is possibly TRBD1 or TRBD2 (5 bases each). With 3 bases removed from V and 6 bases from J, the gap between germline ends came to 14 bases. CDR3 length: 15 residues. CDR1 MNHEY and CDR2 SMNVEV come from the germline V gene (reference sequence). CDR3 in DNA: TGTGCCAGCAGTTTCGACCCAGGGACCGCCGGGGAGCTGTTTTTT. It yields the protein CASSFDPGTAGELFF.

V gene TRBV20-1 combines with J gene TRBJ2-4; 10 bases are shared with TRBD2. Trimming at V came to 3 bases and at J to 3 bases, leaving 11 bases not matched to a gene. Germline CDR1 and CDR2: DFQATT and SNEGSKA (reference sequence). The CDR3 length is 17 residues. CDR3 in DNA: TGCAGTGCTAGGGGGCTAGCGGGAGTCGTTGGCAAAAACATTCAGTACTTC. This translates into CSARGLAGVVGKNIQYF.

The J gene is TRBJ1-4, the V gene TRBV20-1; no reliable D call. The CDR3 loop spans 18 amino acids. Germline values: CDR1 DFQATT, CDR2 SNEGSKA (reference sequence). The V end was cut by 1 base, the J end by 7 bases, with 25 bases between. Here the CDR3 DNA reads TGCAGTGCTAGAGTTTGGGAGACCGGGAACCCCCAGAGTGAAAAACTGTTTTTT. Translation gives CSARVWETGNPQSEKLFF.

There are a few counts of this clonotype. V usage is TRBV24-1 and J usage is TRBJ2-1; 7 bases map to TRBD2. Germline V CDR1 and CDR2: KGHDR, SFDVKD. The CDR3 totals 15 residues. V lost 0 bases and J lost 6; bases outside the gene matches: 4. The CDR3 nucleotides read TGTGCCACCAGTGATTTGTGGGCGGGAGCCAATGAGCAGTTCTTC. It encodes CATSDLWAGANEQFF.

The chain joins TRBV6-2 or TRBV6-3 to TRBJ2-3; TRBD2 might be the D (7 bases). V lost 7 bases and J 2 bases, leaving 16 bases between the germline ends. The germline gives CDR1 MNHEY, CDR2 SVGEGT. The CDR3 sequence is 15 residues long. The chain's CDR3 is CASIFRGAPTDTQYF. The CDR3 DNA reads TGTGCCAGCATCTTCCGGGGGGCCCCCACAGATACGCAGTATTTT.

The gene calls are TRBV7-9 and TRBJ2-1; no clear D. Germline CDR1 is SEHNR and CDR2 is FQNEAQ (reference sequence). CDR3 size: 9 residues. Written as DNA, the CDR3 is TGTGCTAGGTTAGTTGAGCAGTTCTTC. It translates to CARLVEQFF.

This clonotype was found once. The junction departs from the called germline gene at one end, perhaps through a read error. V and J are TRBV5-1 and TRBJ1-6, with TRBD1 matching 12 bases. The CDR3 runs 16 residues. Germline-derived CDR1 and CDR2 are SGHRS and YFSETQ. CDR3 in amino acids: CTSSPGQGASNSPLHF. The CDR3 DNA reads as TGCACCAGCAGCCCGGGACAGGGGGCTAGTAATTCACCCCTCCACTTT. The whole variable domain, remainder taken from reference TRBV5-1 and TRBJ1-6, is KAGVTQTPRYLIKTRGQQVTLSCSPISGHRSVSWYQQTPGQGLQFLFEYFSETQRNKGNFPGRFSGRQFSNSRSEMNVSTLELGDSALYLCTSSPGQGASNSPLHFGNGTRLTVT.

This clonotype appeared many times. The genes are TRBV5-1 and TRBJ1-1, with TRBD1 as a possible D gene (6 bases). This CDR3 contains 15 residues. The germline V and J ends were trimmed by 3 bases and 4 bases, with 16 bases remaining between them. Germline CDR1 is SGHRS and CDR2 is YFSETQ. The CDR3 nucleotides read TGCGCCAGCAGCTCTGTGAGGGGGGCGCTCACTGAAGCTTTCTTT. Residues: CASSSVRGALTEAFF.

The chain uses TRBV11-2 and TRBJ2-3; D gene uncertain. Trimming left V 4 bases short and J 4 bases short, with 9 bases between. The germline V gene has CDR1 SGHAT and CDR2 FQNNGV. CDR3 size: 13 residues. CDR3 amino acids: CASSSLLADTQYF. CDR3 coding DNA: TGTGCCAGCAGCTCCCTGCTGGCAGATACGCAGTATTTT.

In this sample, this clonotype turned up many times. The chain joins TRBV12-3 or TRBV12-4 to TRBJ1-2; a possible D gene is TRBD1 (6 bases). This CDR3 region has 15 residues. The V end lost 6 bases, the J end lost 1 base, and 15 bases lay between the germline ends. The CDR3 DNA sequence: TGTGCCAGCAGGGGGACCAAGGACAGTAACTATGGCTACACCTTC. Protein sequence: CASRGTKDSNYGYTF.

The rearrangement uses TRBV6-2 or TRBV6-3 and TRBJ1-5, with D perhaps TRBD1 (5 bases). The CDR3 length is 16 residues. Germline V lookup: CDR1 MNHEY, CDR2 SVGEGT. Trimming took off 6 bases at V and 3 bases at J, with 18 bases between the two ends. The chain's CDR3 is CASSLTALKFNQPQHF. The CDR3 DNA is TGTGCCAGCAGCCTGACAGCCCTGAAATTCAATCAGCCCCAGCATTTT.

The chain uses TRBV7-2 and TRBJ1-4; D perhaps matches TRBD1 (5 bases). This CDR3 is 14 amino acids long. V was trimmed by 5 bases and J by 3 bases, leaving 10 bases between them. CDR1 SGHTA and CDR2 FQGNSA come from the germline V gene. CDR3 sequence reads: CASSPGLANEKLFF. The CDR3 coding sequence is TGTGCCAGCAGCCCAGGGTTGGCTAATGAAAAACTGTTTTTT. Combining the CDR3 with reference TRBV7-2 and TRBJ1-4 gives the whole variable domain GAGVSQSPSNKVTEKGKDVELRCDPISGHTALYWYRQSLGQGLEFLIYFQGNSAPDKSGLPSDRFSAERTGGSVSTLTIQRTQQEDSAVYLCASSPGLANEKLFFGSGTQLSVL.

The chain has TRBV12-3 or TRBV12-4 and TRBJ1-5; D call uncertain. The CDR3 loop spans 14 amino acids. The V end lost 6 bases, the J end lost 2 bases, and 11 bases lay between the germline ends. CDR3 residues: CASSRGSRNQPQHF. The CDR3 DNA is TGTGCCAGCAGCAGAGGCTCGCGCAATCAGCCCCAGCATTTT.

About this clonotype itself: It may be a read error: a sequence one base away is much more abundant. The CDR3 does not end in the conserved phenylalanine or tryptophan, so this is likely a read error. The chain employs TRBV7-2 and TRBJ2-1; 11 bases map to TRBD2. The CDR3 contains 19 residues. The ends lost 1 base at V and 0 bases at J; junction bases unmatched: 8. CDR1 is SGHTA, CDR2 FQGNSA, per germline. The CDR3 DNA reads TGTGCCAGCAGCTTAGAACTAGCGGGAGTTTCGAGCTCCTACAATGAGCAGTTCCTC. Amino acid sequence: CASSLELAGVSSSYNEQFL.

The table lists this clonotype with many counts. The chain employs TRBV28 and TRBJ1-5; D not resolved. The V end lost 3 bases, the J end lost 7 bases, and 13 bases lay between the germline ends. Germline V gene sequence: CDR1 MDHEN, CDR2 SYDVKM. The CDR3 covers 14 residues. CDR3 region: CASSFLPVEQPQHF. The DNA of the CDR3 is TGTGCCAGCAGTTTCCTTCCCGTTGAACAGCCCCAGCATTTT.

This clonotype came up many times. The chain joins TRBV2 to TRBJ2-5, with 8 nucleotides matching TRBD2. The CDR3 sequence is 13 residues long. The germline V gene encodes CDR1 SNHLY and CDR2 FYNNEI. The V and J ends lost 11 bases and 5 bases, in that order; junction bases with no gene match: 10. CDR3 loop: CAGEAGAWETQYF. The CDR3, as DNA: TGTGCCGGGGAAGCGGGAGCGTGGGAGACCCAGTACTTC.

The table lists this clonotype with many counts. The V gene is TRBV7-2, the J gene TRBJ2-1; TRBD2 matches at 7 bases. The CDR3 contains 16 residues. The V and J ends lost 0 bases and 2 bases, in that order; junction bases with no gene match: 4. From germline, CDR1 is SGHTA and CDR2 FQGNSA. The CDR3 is CASSLARTRAYNEQFF. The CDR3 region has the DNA TGTGCCAGCAGCTTAGCGCGGACTAGAGCCTACAATGAGCAGTTCTTC.

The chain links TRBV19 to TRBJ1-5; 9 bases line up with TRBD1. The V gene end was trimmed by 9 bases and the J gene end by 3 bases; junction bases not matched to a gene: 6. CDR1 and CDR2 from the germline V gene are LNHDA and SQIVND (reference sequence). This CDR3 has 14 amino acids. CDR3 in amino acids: CASTGGRDNQPQHF. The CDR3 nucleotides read TGTGCCAGCACAGGGGGCCGGGACAATCAGCCCCAGCATTTT.

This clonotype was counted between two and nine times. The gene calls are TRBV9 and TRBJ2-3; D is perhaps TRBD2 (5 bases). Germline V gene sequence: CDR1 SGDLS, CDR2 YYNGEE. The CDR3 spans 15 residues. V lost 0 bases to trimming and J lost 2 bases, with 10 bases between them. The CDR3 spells CASSVDVGDTDTQYF. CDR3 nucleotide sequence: TGTGCCAGCAGCGTAGACGTGGGAGACACAGATACGCAGTATTTT.